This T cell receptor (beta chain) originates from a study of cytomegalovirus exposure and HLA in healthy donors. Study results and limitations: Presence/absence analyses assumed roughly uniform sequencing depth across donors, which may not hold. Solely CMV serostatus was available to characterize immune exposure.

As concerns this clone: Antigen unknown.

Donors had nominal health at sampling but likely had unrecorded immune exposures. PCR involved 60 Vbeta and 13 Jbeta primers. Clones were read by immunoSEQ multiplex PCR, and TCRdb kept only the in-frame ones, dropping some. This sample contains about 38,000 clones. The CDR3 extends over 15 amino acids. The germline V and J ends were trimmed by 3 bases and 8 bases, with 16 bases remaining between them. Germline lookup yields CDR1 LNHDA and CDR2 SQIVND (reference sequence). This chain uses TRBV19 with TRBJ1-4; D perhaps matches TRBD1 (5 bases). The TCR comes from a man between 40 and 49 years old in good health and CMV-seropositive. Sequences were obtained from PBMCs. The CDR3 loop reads CASSIPAGLGEKLFF. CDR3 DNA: TGTGCCAGTAGTATCCCGGCAGGGCTGGGGGAAAAACTGTTTTTT.